Shown below are 28 T cell receptor beta chains from a single sample sequenced in a study of blood T cell repertoires in COVID-19. The protocol was immunoSEQ multiplex PCR, while the TCRdb copy is restricted to in-frame clones and leaves out a portion. The sample lists tens of thousands of clones, over 80% occurring once. Source material: peripheral blood. The source of these receptors is a human donor in a cohort sampled during active COVID-19.

This chain joins TRBV19 and TRBJ1-6, with D possibly TRBD1 on 5 matching bases. Germline values: CDR1 LNHDA, CDR2 SQIVND (reference sequence). There are 15 residues in the CDR3. Trimming shortened V by 5 bases and J by 7 bases, and 15 bases separated the two germline ends. CDR3 amino acids: CASSLDSARNSPLHF. CDR3 sequence (DNA): TGTGCCAGTAGTCTCGACAGCGCCAGAAATTCACCCCTCCACTTT.

The chain employs TRBV6-5 and TRBJ2-7; 7 nucleotides align to TRBD1. The CDR3 sequence is 14 residues long. CDR1 MNHEY and CDR2 SVGAGI come from the germline V gene. V lost 10 bases, J lost 1 base, and 10 bases stayed unmatched. This CDR3 reads CATSEAGGSYEQYF. In DNA, the CDR3 is TGTGCCACATCCGAGGCAGGGGGTTCCTACGAGCAGTACTTC.

This clone appeared a single time. The chain is built from TRBV7-6 and TRBJ2-5; D may be TRBD2 (6 bases). The CDR3 has 15 amino acids. Looked up from germline, CDR1 is SGHVS and CDR2 is FNYEAQ. The ends were cut back, 4 bases at V and 5 bases at J, with 17 bases in the middle. The CDR3 DNA sequence: TGTGCCAGCAGCTCGCCTATAGGTCTAGCGGAGACCCAGTACTTC. It codes for CASSSPIGLAETQYF.

The chain couples TRBV6-6 to TRBJ1-5; D is possibly TRBD1 (5 bases). Germline V CDR1 and CDR2: MNHNY, SVGAGI (reference sequence). This CDR3 has 13 amino acids. The germline V and J ends were trimmed by 7 bases and 4 bases, with 11 bases remaining between them. CDR3 amino acids: CASISQGNQPQHF. The DNA for the CDR3 is TGTGCCAGCATCTCCCAGGGTAATCAGCCCCAGCATTTT.

The chain has TRBV6-2 or TRBV6-3 and TRBJ1-2; 8 bases line up with TRBD1. Germline CDR1 MNHEY, CDR2 SVGEGT. The CDR3 consists of 17 residues. J gave up 0 bases and V 5 bases, and 11 bases lay outside the gene matches. This CDR3 reads CASSPTAGQGANYGYTF. CDR3 DNA: TGTGCCAGCAGTCCCACTGCCGGACAGGGAGCTAACTATGGCTACACCTTC.

This sequence joins TRBV7-9 and TRBJ1-1; perhaps TRBD1 as D (6 bases). V lost 4 bases to trimming and J lost 0 bases, with 15 bases between them. Germline V CDR1 and CDR2: SEHNR, FQNEAQ (reference sequence). The CDR3 runs 16 residues. The CDR3 is CASSSRGQSMNTEAFF. The CDR3 DNA reads as TGTGCCAGCAGCTCGAGAGGACAGAGCATGAACACTGAAGCTTTCTTT.

This clone was seen a single time. The sample has other DNA sequences that encode this CDR3 too. This rearrangement joins TRBV10-3 to TRBJ2-7; D is uncertain. Germline V gene lookup returns CDR1 ENHRY and CDR2 SYGVKD. The CDR3 has 13 residues. V lost 0 bases, J lost 3 bases, and 6 bases lay in between. DNA of the CDR3: TGTGCCATCAGTGAGTCACTGAGCTACGAGCAGTACTTC. Translated, it gives CAISESLSYEQYF.

This chain joins TRBV2 and TRBJ1-5, with no clear D. Trimming took 5 bases from V and 9 from J, leaving 14 bases between them. Germline V gene lookup returns CDR1 SNHLY and CDR2 FYNNEI. The CDR3 has 13 amino acids. The CDR3: CASSRTALWPQHF. CDR3 bases: TGTGCCAGCAGTCGGACTGCCCTTTGGCCCCAGCATTTT.

This clone was recorded only once. The chain employs TRBV10-3 and TRBJ2-3, with D possibly TRBD2 on 6 matching bases. V shed 3 bases and J shed 0 bases, with 16 bases lying between them. This CDR3 spans 17 amino acids. Germline values: CDR1 ENHRY, CDR2 SYGVKD. The CDR3 here is CAISERDGRSSTDTQYF. The CDR3 DNA reads as TGTGCCATCAGTGAAAGAGATGGGAGGTCTAGCACAGATACGCAGTATTTT.

The rearrangement joins TRBV7-8 to TRBJ1-3; D ambiguous. The ends were cut back, 5 bases at V and 8 bases at J, with 19 bases in the middle. Germline CDR1 is SGHVS and CDR2 is FQNEAQ. The CDR3 has 15 residues. As DNA, the CDR3 is TGTGCCAGCAGCCCCCCGGCCGGGTTTGTGGACACCATATATTTT. This codes for CASSPPAGFVDTIYF.

The chain combines TRBV21-1 with TRBJ2-7; TRBD1 reflects the table's D call only, with no check against the DNA. TRBV21-1 is flagged as a pseudogene. This CDR3 has 16 amino acids. The chain's CDR3 is CASSRPGRELSREQYF. In DNA, the CDR3 is TGTGCCAGCAGCCGCCCGGGCAGGGAACTTTCTCGGGAGCAGTACTTC.

The DNA for the CDR3 is TGTGCCAGCAGGAACGAGGGAGGAGGCGGGGTCTACGAGCAGTACTTC. Translating it yields CASRNEGGGGVYEQYF. This chain uses TRBV5-4 with TRBJ2-7, with D maybe TRBD2 (6 bases). Looked up from germline, CDR1 is SGHNT and CDR2 is YYREEE (reference sequence). The V end was cut by 5 bases, the J end by 3 bases, with 21 bases between. CDR3 size: 16 residues.

The genes are TRBV19 and TRBJ2-3; 9 positions agree with TRBD2. Per the germline V gene, CDR1 is LNHDA and CDR2 is SQIVND (reference sequence). V dropped 4 bases and J dropped 6; count of bases not matched to a gene: 11. The CDR3 consists of 16 residues. CDR3 nucleotides: TGTGCCAGTAGTACACCGGGACTAGCCGTCAGGGATACGCAGTATTTT. As protein: CASSTPGLAVRDTQYF.

The V call is TRBV7-8, the J call TRBJ2-1; 16 nucleotides match TRBD2. V dropped 5 bases and J dropped 6; count of bases not matched to a gene: 7. CDR3 size: 17 residues. Germline V gene lookup returns CDR1 SGHVS and CDR2 FQNEAQ. CDR3: CASSLGLAGGPVNEQFF. CDR3 bases: TGTGCCAGCAGCCTGGGACTAGCGGGGGGGCCGGTCAATGAGCAGTTCTTC.

The V and J genes are TRBV5-8 and TRBJ1-4; maybe TRBD1 (5 bases). The germline V gene encodes CDR1 SGHTS and CDR2 YDEGEE. V lost 6 bases and J lost 8, with 20 bases in between. The CDR3 is 15 amino acids. CDR3 protein: CASIYDQGSGEKLFF. CDR3 coding DNA: TGTGCCAGCATCTATGACCAGGGCTCTGGGGAAAAACTGTTTTTT.

The chain combines TRBV3-1 (or the pseudogene TRBV3-2) with TRBJ1-3; 7 bases are a match to TRBD1. Per the germline V gene, CDR1 is LGHDT and CDR2 is YNNKEL (reference sequence). The ends lost 4 bases at V and 1 base at J; junction bases unmatched: 7. This CDR3 is built from 16 residues. DNA for the CDR3: TGTGCCAGCAGCCTTGGACAGGCGCCTTCTGGAAACACCATATATTTT. Translated, it gives CASSLGQAPSGNTIYF.

This clone occurred once. The V gene is TRBV9, the J gene TRBJ2-2, with a tentative D call TRBD2 (5 bases). The CDR3 consists of 16 residues. Germline V gene data show CDR1 as SGDLS and CDR2 as YYNGEE. V shed 4 bases and J shed 1 base, with 14 bases lying between them. CDR3 residues: CASSPRVARNTGELFF. The CDR3 bases are TGTGCCAGCAGCCCCCGGGTAGCGAGGAACACCGGGGAGCTGTTTTTT.

This rearrangement joins TRBV5-6 to TRBJ1-4; TRBD1 matches at 8 bases. The germline V gene has CDR1 SGHDT and CDR2 YYEEEE. The trim removed 4 bases at V and 4 bases at J, leaving 9 bases unmatched. The CDR3 extends over 16 amino acids. CDR3 sequence reads: CASSAGQGPFNEKLFF. In nucleotides, the CDR3 is TGTGCCAGCAGCGCTGGACAGGGCCCTTTTAATGAAAAACTGTTTTTT.

This clone was seen a few times. The chain has TRBV25-1 and TRBJ2-5, with 9 bases fitting TRBD2. This CDR3 spans 17 amino acids. V lost 9 bases to trimming and J lost 5 bases; unmatched junction nucleotides: 19. Germline CDR1 reads MGHDK; CDR2 reads SYGVNS. CDR3 protein: CASSPSLPSGVWETQYF. The DNA of the CDR3 is TGTGCCAGTAGTCCATCTTTACCTAGCGGGGTTTGGGAGACCCAGTACTTC.

This clone turned up a few times. This sequence joins TRBV4-1 and TRBJ2-5; 7 nucleotides agree with TRBD1. The CDR3 runs 15 residues. Germline CDR1 and CDR2: MGHRA and YSYEKL. J gave up 0 bases and V 3 bases, and 4 bases lay outside the gene matches. DNA for the CDR3: TGCGCCAGCAGCCAGGCGACAGGGAACCAAGAGACCCAGTACTTC. It yields the protein CASSQATGNQETQYF.

The chain is built from TRBV5-5 and TRBJ1-1, with a possible D match to TRBD1 (5 bases). The CDR3 covers 14 residues. Trimming stripped 7 bases from V and 0 bases from J, with 13 bases between. Germline V gene data show CDR1 as SGHKS and CDR2 as YYEKEE (reference sequence). The CDR3 reads CASYVGGLNTEAFF. CDR3 DNA: TGTGCCAGCTATGTGGGGGGATTGAACACTGAAGCTTTCTTT.

This clone was observed a single time. The rearrangement links TRBV2 to TRBJ1-5, with D maybe TRBD1 (5 bases). The CDR3 sequence is 14 residues long. V gave up 0 bases and J gave up 9 bases, with 12 bases separating them. Germline lookup yields CDR1 SNHLY and CDR2 FYNNEI. The CDR3 DNA reads TGTGCCAGCAGTGAAGCCCCGGGGGGTGGGCCCCAGCATTTT. As protein: CASSEAPGGGPQHF.

A remark on this clone: Germline and junction disagree at one end, which may indicate a read error. The identical CDR3 is also encoded by other nucleotide sequences in the sample. J is TRBJ1-3 and V is TRBV3-1 (or the pseudogene TRBV3-2); TRBD1 agrees at 8 bases. There are 16 residues in the CDR3. Germline CDR1 and CDR2: LGHDT and YNNKEL (reference sequence). Here the CDR3 DNA reads TGTGCCAGTAGCCCCCGACAGGGGCTGACTGGAAACACCATATATTTT. It is translated as CASSPRQGLTGNTIYF.

The rearrangement links TRBV30 to TRBJ1-3, with TRBD1 as a possible D gene (5 bases). Trimming pared 4 bases from V and 4 bases from J, leaving 20 bases between. The CDR3 has 16 amino acids. Germline loops: CDR1 GTSNPN, CDR2 SVGIG (reference sequence). CDR3 loop: CAWKLKAGWSGNTIYF. As DNA, the CDR3 is TGTGCCTGGAAACTCAAAGCAGGGTGGTCAGGAAACACCATATATTTT.

This chain uses TRBV7-9 with TRBJ2-1; D perhaps matches TRBD2 (6 bases). CDR1 SEHNR and CDR2 FQNEAQ come from the germline V gene (reference sequence). V dropped 3 bases and J dropped 5 bases, with 14 bases sitting between them. There are 15 residues in the CDR3. The CDR3 spells CASSFPTRRDNEQFF. Here the CDR3 DNA reads TGTGCCAGCAGCTTTCCGACTAGAAGGGACAATGAGCAGTTCTTC.

This clone came up a few times. This sequence joins TRBV7-9 and TRBJ1-2; D is unclear. This CDR3 contains 12 residues. CDR1 and CDR2 (germline): SEHNR, FQNEAQ (reference sequence). Trimming stripped 1 base from V and 8 bases from J, with 8 bases between. In DNA form, the CDR3 reads TGTGCCAGCAGCTTAGGTCGAGAGGGCTACACCTTC. Translation: CASSLGREGYTF.

This clone showed up just once. This chain joins TRBV6-5 and TRBJ1-2, with D possibly matching TRBD1 (6 bases). The CDR3 runs 13 residues. The germline V gene encodes CDR1 MNHEY and CDR2 SVGAGI. The V and J ends lost 10 bases and 8 bases respectively, with 20 bases between them. CDR3 sequence (DNA): TGTGCCACCCAACAGGACCCAGGGGTAGGCTACACCTTC. It is translated as CATQQDPGVGYTF.

This sequence joins TRBV6-5 and TRBJ1-3, with TRBD1 matching over 7 bases. Per germline, CDR1 MNHEY and CDR2 SVGAGI. The ends lost 4 bases at V and 2 bases at J; junction bases unmatched: 8. The CDR3 is 16 amino acids. The CDR3 bases are TGTGCCAGCAGTTCCGGGGGACAGTGGGCTGGAAACACCATATATTTT. It translates to CASSSGGQWAGNTIYF.